This T cell receptor (beta chain) was sequenced during a study of OX40 agonist ivuxolimab in advanced cancers. V lost 3 bases, J lost 2 bases, and 10 bases lay in between. The germline V gene encodes CDR1 SNHLY and CDR2 FYNNEI. The CDR3 loop spans 14 amino acids. The protocol was immunoSEQ multiplex PCR, while the TCRdb copy is restricted to in-frame clones and leaves out a portion. The sample records roughly 70,000 clones, around 80% being singletons. This TCR was recovered from an adult with an advanced solid tumor such as melanoma, head and neck, liver or kidney cancer. This chain connects TRBV2 to TRBJ1-2; D is perhaps TRBD1 (6 bases). The source was CD4+ or CD8+ T cells sorted from blood, collected in a trial of the OX40 agonist ivuxolimab. This chain's CDR3 is CASSEDRQNYGYTF. Here the CDR3 DNA reads TGTGCCAGCAGTGAGGACAGACAAAACTATGGCTACACCTTC.